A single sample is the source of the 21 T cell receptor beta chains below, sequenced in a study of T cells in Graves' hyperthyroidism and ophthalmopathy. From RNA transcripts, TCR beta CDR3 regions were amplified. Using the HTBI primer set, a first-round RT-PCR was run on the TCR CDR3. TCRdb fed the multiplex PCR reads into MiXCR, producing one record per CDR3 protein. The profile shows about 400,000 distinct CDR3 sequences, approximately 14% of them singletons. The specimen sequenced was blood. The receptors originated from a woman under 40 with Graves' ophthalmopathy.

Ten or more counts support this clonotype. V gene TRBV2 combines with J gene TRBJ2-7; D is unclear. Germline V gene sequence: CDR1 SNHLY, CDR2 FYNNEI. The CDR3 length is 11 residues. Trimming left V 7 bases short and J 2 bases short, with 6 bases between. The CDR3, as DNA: TGTGCCAGCATGGCAGCCTACGAGCAGTACTTC. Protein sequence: CASMAAYEQYF.

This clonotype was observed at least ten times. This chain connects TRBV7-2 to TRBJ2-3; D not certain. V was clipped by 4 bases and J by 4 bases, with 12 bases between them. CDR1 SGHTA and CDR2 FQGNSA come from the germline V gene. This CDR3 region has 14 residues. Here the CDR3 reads CASSSRRESDTQYF. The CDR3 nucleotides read TGTGCCAGCAGCTCCCGCCGTGAGTCAGATACGCAGTATTTT.

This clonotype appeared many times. For the CDR3, the DNA is TGCAGTGCTATGACGCGGTGGCGGGAGACCCAGTACTTC. It specifies CSAMTRWRETQYF. This chain joins TRBV20-1 and TRBJ2-5; D is uncertain. The CDR3 contains 13 residues. Germline lookup yields CDR1 DFQATT and CDR2 SNEGSKA (reference sequence). Trimming stripped 4 bases from V and 5 bases from J, with 14 bases between.

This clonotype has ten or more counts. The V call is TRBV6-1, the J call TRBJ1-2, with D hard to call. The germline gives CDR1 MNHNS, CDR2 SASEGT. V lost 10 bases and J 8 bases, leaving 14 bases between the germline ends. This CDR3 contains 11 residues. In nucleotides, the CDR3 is TGTGCCATCGGGTTCTTGGACGGCTACACCTTC. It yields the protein CAIGFLDGYTF.

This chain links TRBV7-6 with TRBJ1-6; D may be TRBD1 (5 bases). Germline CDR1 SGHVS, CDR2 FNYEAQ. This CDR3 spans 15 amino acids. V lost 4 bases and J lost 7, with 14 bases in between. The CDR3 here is CASSSKVGVNSPLHF. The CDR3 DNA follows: TGTGCCAGCAGCTCGAAAGTAGGGGTAAATTCACCCCTCCACTTT.

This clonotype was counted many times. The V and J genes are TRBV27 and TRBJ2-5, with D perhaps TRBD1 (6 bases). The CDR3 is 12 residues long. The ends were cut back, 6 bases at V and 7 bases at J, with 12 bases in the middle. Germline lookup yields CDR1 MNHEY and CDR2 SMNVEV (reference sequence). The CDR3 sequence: CASRTGSGTQYF. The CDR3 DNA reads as TGTGCCAGCAGAACAGGGTCGGGGACCCAGTACTTC.

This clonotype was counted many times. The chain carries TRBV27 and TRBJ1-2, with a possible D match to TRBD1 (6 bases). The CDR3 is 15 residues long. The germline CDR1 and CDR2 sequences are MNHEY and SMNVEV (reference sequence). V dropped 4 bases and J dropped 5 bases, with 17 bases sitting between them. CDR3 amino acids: CASSSRSGAGYGYTF. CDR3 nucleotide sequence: TGTGCCAGCAGTTCGCGTTCAGGGGCTGGATATGGCTACACCTTC.

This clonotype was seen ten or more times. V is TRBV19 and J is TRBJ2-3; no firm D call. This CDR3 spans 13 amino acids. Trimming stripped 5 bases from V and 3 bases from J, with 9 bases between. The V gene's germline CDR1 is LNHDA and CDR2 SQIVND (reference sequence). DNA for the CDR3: TGTGCCAGTAGTCAAGGACGGACAGATACGCAGTATTTT. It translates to CASSQGRTDTQYF. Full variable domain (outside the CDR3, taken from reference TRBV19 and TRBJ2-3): DGGITQSPKYLFRKEGQNVTLSCEQNLNHDAMYWYRQDPGQGLRLIYYSQIVNDFQKGDIAEGYSVSREKKESFPLTVTSAQKNPTAFYLCASSQGRTDTQYFGPGTRLTVL.

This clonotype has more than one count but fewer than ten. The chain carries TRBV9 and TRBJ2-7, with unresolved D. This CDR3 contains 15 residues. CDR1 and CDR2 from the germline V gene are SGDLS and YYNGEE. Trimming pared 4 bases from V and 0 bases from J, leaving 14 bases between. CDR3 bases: TGTGCCAGCAGCCCAACCATAAGCAGCTCCTACGAGCAGTACTTC. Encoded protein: CASSPTISSSYEQYF. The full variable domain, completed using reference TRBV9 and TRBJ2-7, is DSGVTQTPKHLITATGQRVTLRCSPRSGDLSVYWYQQSLDQGLQFLIQYYNGEERAKGNILERFSAQQFPDLHSELNLSSLELGDSALYFCASSPTISSSYEQYFGPGTRLTVT.

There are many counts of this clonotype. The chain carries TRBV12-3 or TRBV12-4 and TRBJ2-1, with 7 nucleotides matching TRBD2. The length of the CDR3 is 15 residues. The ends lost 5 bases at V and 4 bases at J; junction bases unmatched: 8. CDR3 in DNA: TGTGCCAGCAGTGGGGGGGGAAGGGGATACAATGAGCAGTTCTTC. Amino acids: CASSGGGRGYNEQFF.

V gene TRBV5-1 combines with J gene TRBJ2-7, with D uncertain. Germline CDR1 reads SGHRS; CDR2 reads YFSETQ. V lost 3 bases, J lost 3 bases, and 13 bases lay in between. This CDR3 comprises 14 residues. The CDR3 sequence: CASSYRAPHYEQYF. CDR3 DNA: TGCGCCAGCAGCTACCGGGCCCCTCACTACGAGCAGTACTTC.

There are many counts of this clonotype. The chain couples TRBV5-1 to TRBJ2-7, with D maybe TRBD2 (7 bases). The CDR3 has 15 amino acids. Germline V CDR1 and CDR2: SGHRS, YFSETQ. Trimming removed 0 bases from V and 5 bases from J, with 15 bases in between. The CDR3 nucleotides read TGCGCCAGCAGCTTGGAGTTAGGCGGGGGCGACGAGCAGTACTTC. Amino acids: CASSLELGGGDEQYF.

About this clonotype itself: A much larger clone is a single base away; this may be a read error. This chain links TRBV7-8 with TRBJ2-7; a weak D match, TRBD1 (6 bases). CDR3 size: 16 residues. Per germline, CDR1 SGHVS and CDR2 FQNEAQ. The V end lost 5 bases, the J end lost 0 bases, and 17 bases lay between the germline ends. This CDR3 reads CASSKLRQAPSYEQYF. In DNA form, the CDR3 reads TGTGCCAGCAGCAAGCTGAGACAGGCACCCTCCTACGAGCAGTACTTC.

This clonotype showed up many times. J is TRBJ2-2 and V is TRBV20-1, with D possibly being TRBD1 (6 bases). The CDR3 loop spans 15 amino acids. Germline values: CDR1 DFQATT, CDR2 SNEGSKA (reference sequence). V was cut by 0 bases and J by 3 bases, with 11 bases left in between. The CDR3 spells CSARDQGGYTGELFF. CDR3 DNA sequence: TGCAGTGCTAGAGACCAAGGGGGATACACCGGGGAGCTGTTTTTT.

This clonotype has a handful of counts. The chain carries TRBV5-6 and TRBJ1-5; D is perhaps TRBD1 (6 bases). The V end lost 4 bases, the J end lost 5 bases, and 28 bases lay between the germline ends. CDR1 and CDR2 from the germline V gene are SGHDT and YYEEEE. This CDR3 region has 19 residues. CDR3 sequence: CASSPPSAGQLFGDQPQHF. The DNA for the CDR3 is TGTGCCAGCAGCCCACCCAGTGCTGGACAGCTGTTTGGAGATCAGCCCCAGCATTTT.

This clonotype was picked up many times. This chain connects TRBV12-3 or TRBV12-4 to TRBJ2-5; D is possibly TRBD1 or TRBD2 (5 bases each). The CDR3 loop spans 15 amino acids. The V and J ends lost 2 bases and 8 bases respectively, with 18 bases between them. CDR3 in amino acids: CASSLSSGTKRTQYF. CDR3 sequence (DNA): TGTGCCAGCAGTTTATCTTCGGGGACCAAGAGAACCCAGTACTTC.

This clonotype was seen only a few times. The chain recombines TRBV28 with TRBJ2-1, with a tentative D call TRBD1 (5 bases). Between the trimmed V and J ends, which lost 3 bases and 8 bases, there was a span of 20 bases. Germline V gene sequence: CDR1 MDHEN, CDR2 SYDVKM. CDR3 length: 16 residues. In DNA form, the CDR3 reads TGTGCCAGCAGTTTCTTGGACCCAGGGTCTTTGGATGAGCAGTTCTTC. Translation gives CASSFLDPGSLDEQFF.

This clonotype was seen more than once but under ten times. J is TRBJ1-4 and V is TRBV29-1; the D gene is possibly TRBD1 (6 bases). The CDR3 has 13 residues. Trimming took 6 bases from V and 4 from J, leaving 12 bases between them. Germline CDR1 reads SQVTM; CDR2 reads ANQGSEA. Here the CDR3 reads CSVPTGNNEKLFF. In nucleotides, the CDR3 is TGCAGCGTACCGACAGGAAATAATGAAAAACTGTTTTTT.

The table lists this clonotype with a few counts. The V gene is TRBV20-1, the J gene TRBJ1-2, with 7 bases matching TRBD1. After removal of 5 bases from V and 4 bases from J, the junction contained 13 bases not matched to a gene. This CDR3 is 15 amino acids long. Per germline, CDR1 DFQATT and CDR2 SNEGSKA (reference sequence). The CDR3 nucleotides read TGCAGTGCTCGGTCCGACAGGGTCCTTACCTATGGCTACACCTTC. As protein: CSARSDRVLTYGYTF.

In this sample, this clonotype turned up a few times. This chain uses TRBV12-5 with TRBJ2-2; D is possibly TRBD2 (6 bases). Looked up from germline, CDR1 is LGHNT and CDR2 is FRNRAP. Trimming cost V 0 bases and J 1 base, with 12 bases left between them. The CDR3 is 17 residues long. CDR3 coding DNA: TGTGCTAGTGGTTTGGTAATCTTGGGAGGGAACACCGGGGAGCTGTTTTTT. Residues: CASGLVILGGNTGELFF.

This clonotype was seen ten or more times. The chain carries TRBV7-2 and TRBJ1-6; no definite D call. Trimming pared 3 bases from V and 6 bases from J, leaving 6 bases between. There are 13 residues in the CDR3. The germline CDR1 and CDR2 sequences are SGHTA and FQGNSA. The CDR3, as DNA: TGTGCCAGCAGCTTGAACAGTAATTCACCCCTCCACTTT. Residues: CASSLNSNSPLHF.